This T cell receptor beta chain derives from a study of T-cell reconstitution after alpha-beta-depleted transplantation in children. General study results and limits: A year post-transplant, T-cell counts and diversity derived mostly from newly produced T cells. Reported findings indicate that, about two months after transplant, alpha-beta T cells came from several hundred expanded clones, which were derived from non-depleted graft cells.

This CDR3 has 14 amino acids. Trimming removed 6 bases at V and 5 bases at J, with 16 bases between. Unique molecular identifiers were used to barcode this TCRbeta library. TCRdb called the PCR reads again in MiXCR, with one record for every CDR3 protein. Here the sample spans some 290,000 distinct CDR3 sequences, more than 20% being singletons. Only a few counts were recorded for this clonotype. Its target is unknown. The sample in question was PBMCs, mostly from graft donor cells, obtained 180 days after TCRalphabeta/CD19-depleted stem cell transplant. V gene TRBV12-3 or TRBV12-4 combines with J gene TRBJ2-5; D is undetermined. The receptor was derived from a male patient younger than 18 who had a stem cell transplant for acute lymphoblastic leukemia, so the T cells may come from the graft donor. The CDR3, as DNA: TGTGCCAGCAGCCATAGGGTAAAGGGTGAGACCCAGTACTTC. Translating it yields CASSHRVKGETQYF.